This is a list of T cell receptor beta chains from one sample in a study of blood T cells in healthy people across ages. TCRdb used MiXCR to reprocess the 5' RACE reads, holding one entry per CDR3 protein. The data hold about 670,000 distinct CDR3 sequences, with around 41% observed a single time. Sequenced input: blood. Receptor source: an elderly man in good health. Each CDR3 is given with its conserved first and last residue. A D gene is named only where the DNA matches it firmly. Size tells how often a clone was seen (once, few, many) or the class of an expanded clone, and some rows leave it out.

.	TRBV27	.	TRBJ1-2	CASSSGSYGYTF	TGTGCCAGCAGTTCAGGGTCCTATGGCTACACCTTC
few	TRBV10-2	TRBD1	TRBJ1-6	CASRGQGWNSPLHF	TGCGCCAGCAGGGGACAGGGTTGGAATTCACCCCTCCACTTT
.	TRBV7-2	TRBD1	TRBJ1-6	CATSAGQGRSPLHF	TGTGCCACCTCAGCCGGACAGGGACGGTCACCCCTCCACTTT
.	TRBV6-2/TRBV6-3	.	TRBJ2-4	CASRPDGAEIQYF	TGTGCCAGCAGGCCCGACGGGGCCGAGATTCAGTACTTC
.	TRBV10-3	TRBD1	TRBJ2-7	CAISVGTGSDEQYF	TGTGCCATCAGTGTCGGGACAGGGAGTGACGAGCAGTACTTC
.	TRBV20-1	TRBD2	TRBJ2-1	CSASLRLGGGNEQFF	TGCAGTGCTAGTTTACGTTTGGGGGGGGGGAATGAGCAGTTCTTC
few	TRBV7-8	TRBD1	TRBJ2-2	CASSFRMSGTGIETGELFF	TGTGCCAGCAGCTTCCGGATGTCAGGGACAGGGATCGAGACCGGGGAGCTGTTTTTT
once	TRBV4-2	.	TRBJ2-7	CASSQDLVGSVEQYF	TGTGCCAGCAGCCAAGATCTAGTGGGCTCAGTGGAGCAGTACTTC
.	TRBV20-1	TRBD1	TRBJ1-1	CSARAPRQGVFEAFF	TGCAGTGCTAGAGCTCCGCGACAGGGGGTTTTTGAAGCTTTCTTT
.	TRBV29-1	TRBD1	TRBJ2-3	CSVAGTAKKPTDTQYF	TGCAGCGTTGCGGGGACAGCTAAAAAACCCACAGATACGCAGTATTTT
.	TRBV4-1	.	TRBJ1-1	CASSKGNTEAFF	TGCGCCAGCAGCAAGGGGAACACTGAAGCTTTCTTT
.	TRBV12-5	TRBD2	TRBJ2-5	CASGAALGLAGANEQYF	TGTGCTAGTGGTGCCGCCCTGGGACTAGCGGGAGCCAATGAGCAGTACTTC
once	TRBV12-5	TRBD1	TRBJ1-1	CAGGLTRQGGTEAFF	TGTGCTGGTGGTTTGACCCGACAGGGGGGCACTGAAGCTTTCTTT
.	TRBV18	.	TRBJ2-5	CASSLLSGYQETQYF	TGTGCCAGCTCACTTCTGTCAGGGTACCAAGAGACCCAGTACTTC
few	TRBV5-4	.	TRBJ2-3	CASSPIVSNTQYF	TGTGCCAGCAGCCCCATAGTGTCTAATACGCAGTATTTT
.	TRBV7-6	.	TRBJ1-4	CASGKTDRQGEKLFF	TGTGCCAGCGGCAAAACAGATCGGCAAGGCGAAAAACTGTTTTTT